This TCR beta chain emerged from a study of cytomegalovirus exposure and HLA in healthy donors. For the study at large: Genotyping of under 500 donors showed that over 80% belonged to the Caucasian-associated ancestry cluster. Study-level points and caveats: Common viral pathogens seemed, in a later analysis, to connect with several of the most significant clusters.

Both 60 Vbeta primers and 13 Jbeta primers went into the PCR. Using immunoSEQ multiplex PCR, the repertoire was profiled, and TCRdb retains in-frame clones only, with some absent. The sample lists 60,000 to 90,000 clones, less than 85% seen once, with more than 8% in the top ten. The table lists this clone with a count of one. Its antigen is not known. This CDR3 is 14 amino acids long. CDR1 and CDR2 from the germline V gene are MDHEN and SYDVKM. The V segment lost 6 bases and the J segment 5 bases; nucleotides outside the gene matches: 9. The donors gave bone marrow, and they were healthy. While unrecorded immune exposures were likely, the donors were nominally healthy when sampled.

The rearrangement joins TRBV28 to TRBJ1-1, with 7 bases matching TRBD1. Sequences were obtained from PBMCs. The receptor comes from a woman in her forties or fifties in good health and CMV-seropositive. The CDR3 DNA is TGTGCCAGCAGGTCCGGACAGGAAGGGACTGAAGCTTTCTTT. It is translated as CASRSGQEGTEAFF. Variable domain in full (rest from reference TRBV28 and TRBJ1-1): DVKVTQSSRYLVKRTGEKVFLECVQDMDHENMFWYRQDPGLGLRLIYFSYDVKMKEKGDIPEGYSVSREKKERFSLILESASTNQTSMYLCASRSGQEGTEAFFGQGTRLTVV.